The 24 T cell receptor beta chains presented below share a single source sample, sequenced in a study of blood T cell repertoires in COVID-19. The data were produced by immunoSEQ multiplex PCR, yet TCRdb's version contains in-frame clones alone and is incomplete. This sample yields roughly 84,000 clones, of which over 70% are seen a single time; about 4% belongs to the top ten. The sample taken for sequencing was peripheral blood. The receptors originated from a woman aged 45-59 years with acute or convalescent COVID-19.

The rearrangement links TRBV15 to TRBJ2-2; 8 bases fit TRBD1. V lost 0 bases and J lost 9; bases outside the gene matches: 6. In germline, CDR1 is LNHNV, CDR2 YYDKDF (reference sequence). The CDR3 extends over 15 amino acids. CDR3 sequence: CATSRDQGAGRELFF. CDR3 bases: TGTGCCACCAGCAGAGATCAGGGGGCCGGAAGGGAGCTGTTTTTT.

This sequence joins TRBV30 and TRBJ2-5; no definite D call. Germline V lookup: CDR1 GTSNPN, CDR2 SVGIG (reference sequence). V lost 2 bases and J 2 bases, leaving 6 bases between the germline ends. This CDR3 is 12 amino acids long. The CDR3 is CAWSPVQETQYF. The CDR3 DNA sequence: TGTGCCTGGAGTCCGGTACAAGAGACCCAGTACTTC.

This clone was counted between two and nine times. The chain employs TRBV7-2 and TRBJ1-6; TRBD1 is a possible D gene (6 bases). The CDR3 runs to 18 residues. Between the trimmed V and J ends, which lost 1 base and 2 bases, there was a span of 15 bases. The germline V gene has CDR1 SGHTA and CDR2 FQGNSA. This CDR3 is CASSLGLRGGAYNSPLHF. CDR3 nucleotide sequence: TGTGCCAGCAGCTTAGGGTTGAGGGGGGGGGCCTATAATTCACCCCTCCACTTT.

About this clone: Other DNA variants within this sample encode the same CDR3. The rearrangement joins TRBV9 to TRBJ2-7; 7 positions match TRBD2. The trim removed 0 bases at V and 6 bases at J, leaving 3 bases unmatched. Per germline, CDR1 SGDLS and CDR2 YYNGEE. CDR3 length equals 13 residues. DNA for the CDR3: TGTGCCAGCAGCGTAGGCGGGGGAAGCGAGCAGTACTTC. It is translated as CASSVGGGSEQYF.

The rearrangement joins TRBV12-3 or TRBV12-4 to TRBJ2-1, with D tentatively TRBD1 (8 bases). This CDR3 has 11 residues. V lost 11 bases and J 7 bases, leaving 12 bases between the germline ends. CDR3 in DNA: TGTGCCGTACAGGGGGGGAATGAGCAGTTCTTC. It encodes CAVQGGNEQFF.

In its sample, this clone was seen a few times. The rearrangement uses TRBV6-2 or TRBV6-3 and TRBJ1-2; D not certain. This CDR3 is built from 13 residues. Trimming cost V 4 bases and J 8 bases, with 14 bases left between them. Germline V gene lookup returns CDR1 MNHEY and CDR2 SVGEGT. CDR3 in amino acids: CASSLLSSWGYTF. CDR3 in DNA: TGTGCCAGCAGTTTACTTTCATCGTGGGGCTACACCTTC.

The V and J genes are TRBV28 and TRBJ2-2; 8 nucleotides match TRBD1. The CDR3 runs to 14 residues. Germline CDR1 is MDHEN and CDR2 is SYDVKM. V trimming: 5 bases; J trimming: 4 bases; junction bases outside the gene matches: 3. The CDR3, as DNA: TGTGCCAGCAGTGGACAGGGATTCACCGGGGAGCTGTTTTTT. Protein sequence: CASSGQGFTGELFF.

The chain links TRBV5-1 to TRBJ1-4; 9 bases map to TRBD1. Germline values: CDR1 SGHRS, CDR2 YFSETQ. This CDR3 has 17 residues. Trimming at V came to 0 bases and at J to 1 base, leaving 4 bases not matched to a gene. The CDR3 nucleotides are TGCGCCAGCAGCTTGGGGGGACAGGGAGGAACTAATGAAAAACTGTTTTTT. Translation gives CASSLGGQGGTNEKLFF.

The V call is TRBV19, the J call TRBJ1-1; D unclear. The CDR3 is 14 residues long. Germline V lookup: CDR1 LNHDA, CDR2 SQIVND (reference sequence). V lost 9 bases and J 0 bases, leaving 14 bases between the germline ends. DNA of the CDR3: TGTGCCAGCGTGGGCAGCGGCATGAACACTGAAGCTTTCTTT. It specifies CASVGSGMNTEAFF.

This clone was seen just once. V and J are TRBV2 and TRBJ1-2, with TRBD1 as a possible D gene (6 bases). From germline, CDR1 is SNHLY and CDR2 FYNNEI. This CDR3 comprises 16 residues. V lost 3 bases, J lost 4 bases, and 18 bases lay in between. The CDR3 DNA reads TGTGCCAGCAGTGACTTCGGGGGGCGGGTAGGCTATGGCTACACCTTC. This encodes CASSDFGGRVGYGYTF.

This clone has a handful of counts. The V and J genes are TRBV13 and TRBJ2-1; a weak D match, TRBD2 (5 bases). The V end lost 4 bases, the J end lost 7 bases, and 8 bases lay between the germline ends. Germline-derived CDR1 and CDR2 are PRHDT and FYEKMQ (reference sequence). CDR3 length: 12 residues. CDR3 DNA sequence: TGTGCCAGCAGCTCCCCGGGAAATGAGCAGTTCTTC. Translating gives CASSSPGNEQFF.

This clone was detected only once. The rearrangement uses TRBV19 and TRBJ2-2; maybe TRBD1 (5 bases). Between the trimmed V and J ends, which lost 9 bases and 1 base, there was a span of 12 bases. Germline CDR1 is LNHDA and CDR2 is SQIVND (reference sequence). The CDR3 contains 14 residues. This chain's CDR3 is CASQLTGNTGELFF. The CDR3 nucleotides are TGTGCCAGCCAACTTACAGGGAACACCGGGGAGCTGTTTTTT. Variable domain in full (rest from reference TRBV19 and TRBJ2-2): DGGITQSPKYLFRKEGQNVTLSCEQNLNHDAMYWYRQDPGQGLRLIYYSQIVNDFQKGDIAEGYSVSREKKESFPLTVTSAQKNPTAFYLCASQLTGNTGELFFGEGSRLTVL.

This clone was observed a single time. V usage is TRBV4-2 and J usage is TRBJ1-2; D not resolved. Germline V gene lookup returns CDR1 LGHNA and CDR2 YNFKEQ. The CDR3 is made up of 13 amino acids. The V and J ends lost 8 bases and 4 bases respectively, with 14 bases between them. Here the CDR3 reads CASRGGSFYGYTF. CDR3 DNA sequence: TGTGCCAGCCGAGGTGGCTCCTTCTATGGCTACACCTTC.

The genes are TRBV25-1 and TRBJ1-2; TRBD1 might be the D (5 bases). Per the germline V gene, CDR1 is MGHDK and CDR2 is SYGVNS. The length of the CDR3 is 12 residues. The V end lost 6 bases, the J end lost 7 bases, and 12 bases lay between the germline ends. This chain's CDR3 is CASRGGTFGYTF. CDR3 bases: TGTGCCAGCAGGGGGGGGACCTTTGGCTACACCTTC.

The genes are TRBV30 and TRBJ1-2; D not certain. V gave up 4 bases and J gave up 5 bases, with 11 bases separating them. CDR1 and CDR2 from the germline V gene are GTSNPN and SVGIG (reference sequence). The CDR3 contains 12 residues. The CDR3 protein is CAWNRRPYGYTF. CDR3 DNA sequence: TGTGCCTGGAATAGGAGACCATATGGCTACACCTTC. Full variable domain (rest looked up from reference TRBV30 and TRBJ1-2): SQTIHQWPATLVQPVGSPLSLECTVEGTSNPNLYWYRQAAGRGLQLLFYSVGIGQISSEVPQNLSASRPQDRQFILSSKKLLLSDSGFYLCAWNRRPYGYTFGSGTRLTVV.

The J gene is TRBJ2-7, the V gene TRBV7-2; perhaps TRBD2 as D (6 bases). The CDR3 consists of 12 residues. Germline CDR1 reads SGHTA; CDR2 reads FQGNSA. Trimming removed 3 bases from V and 6 bases from J, with 9 bases in between. The DNA for the CDR3 is TGTGCCAGCAGCTTGGGACTGTCCGAGCAGTACTTC. Protein sequence: CASSLGLSEQYF.

This rearrangement joins TRBV19 to TRBJ2-4, with 7 bases matching TRBD2. V shed 8 bases, J shed 0 bases, and the junction held 7 bases outside the gene matches. CDR3 length: 15 residues. Germline V lookup: CDR1 LNHDA, CDR2 SQIVND (reference sequence). CDR3 loop: CASGVGGLAKNIQYF. The CDR3 DNA reads TGTGCCAGTGGCGTCGGGGGGTTAGCCAAAAACATTCAGTACTTC.

The chain is built from TRBV7-9 and TRBJ1-1; no reliable D call. The CDR3 is made up of 16 amino acids. Germline CDR1 reads SEHNR; CDR2 reads FQNEAQ (reference sequence). V was shortened by 1 base and J by 0 bases, with 12 bases between the two germline ends. The CDR3 nucleotides are TGTGCCAGCAGCTTAGTCGTAACAGCTTTGAACACTGAAGCTTTCTTT. The encoded protein is CASSLVVTALNTEAFF.

This CDR3 reads CASSERTTRTGSPLHF. For the CDR3, the DNA is TGTGCCAGCAGTGAAAGGACGACGAGGACGGGGTCACCCCTCCACTTT. The chain employs TRBV6-1 and TRBJ1-6; no clear D. V lost 2 bases and J 10 bases, leaving 18 bases between the germline ends. Per germline, CDR1 MNHNS and CDR2 SASEGT. The CDR3 sequence is 16 residues long.

This chain uses TRBV30 with TRBJ1-2; 8 nucleotides agree with TRBD1. The CDR3 has 17 amino acids. Unmatched junction bases numbered 19, after V lost 3 bases and J lost 7 bases. The V gene's germline CDR1 is GTSNPN and CDR2 SVGIG (reference sequence). CDR3 nucleotides: TGTGCCTGGAGACGCCCCGGGACAACAGGGGGTAAGGTTGGCTACACCTTC. Its protein is CAWRRPGTTGGKVGYTF. Based on the CDR3 plus reference TRBV30 and TRBJ1-2, the full variable domain is SQTIHQWPATLVQPVGSPLSLECTVEGTSNPNLYWYRQAAGRGLQLLFYSVGIGQISSEVPQNLSASRPQDRQFILSSKKLLLSDSGFYLCAWRRPGTTGGKVGYTFGSGTRLTVV.

The chain recombines TRBV27 with TRBJ2-1; no definite D call. Germline V CDR1 and CDR2: MNHEY, SMNVEV (reference sequence). CDR3 length equals 12 residues. Trimming left V 5 bases short and J 11 bases short, with 13 bases between. CDR3 coding DNA: TGTGCCAGCAGTCCCCCTCATAGAAAGCAGTTCTTC. The encoded protein is CASSPPHRKQFF.

J is TRBJ1-3 and V is TRBV6-6; D unresolved. Germline-derived CDR1 and CDR2 are MNHNY and SVGAGI (reference sequence). With 5 bases removed from V and 7 bases from J, the gap between germline ends came to 15 bases. The CDR3 runs 14 residues. This CDR3 reads CASSTETRRNTIYF. In nucleotides, the CDR3 is TGTGCCAGCAGTACAGAAACCAGGAGGAACACCATATATTTT.

A single count supports this clone. The chain couples TRBV3-1 (or the pseudogene TRBV3-2) to TRBJ2-3; 9 positions match TRBD1. The V segment lost 8 bases and the J segment 5 bases; nucleotides outside the gene matches: 11. This CDR3 has 15 residues. Germline values: CDR1 LGHDT, CDR2 YNNKEL (reference sequence). The CDR3 loop is CASGRQGGAGDTQYF. The CDR3 DNA follows: TGTGCCAGCGGCCGACAGGGGGGGGCCGGAGATACGCAGTATTTT.

The genes are TRBV28 and TRBJ2-1, with 13 bases identical to TRBD2. CDR1 is MDHEN and CDR2 is SYDVKM in the germline V gene. CDR3 length: 16 residues. The V and J ends lost 7 bases and 3 bases, in that order; junction bases with no gene match: 6. The CDR3 DNA follows: TGTGCCAGCAAAACTAGCGGGGGGGCAGACTACAATGAGCAGTTCTTC. Protein sequence: CASKTSGGADYNEQFF.